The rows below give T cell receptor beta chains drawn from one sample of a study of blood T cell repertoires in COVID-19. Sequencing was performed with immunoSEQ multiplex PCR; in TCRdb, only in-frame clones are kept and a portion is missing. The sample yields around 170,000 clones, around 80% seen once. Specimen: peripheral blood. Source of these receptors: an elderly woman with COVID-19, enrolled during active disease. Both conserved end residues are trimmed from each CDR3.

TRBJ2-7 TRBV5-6 ASSLWLAGVGPYEQY
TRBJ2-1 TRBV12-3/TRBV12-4 ASGLAGYEQF
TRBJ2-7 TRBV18 ASSPYLAGVEQY
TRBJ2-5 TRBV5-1 ASRPGGGSQETQY
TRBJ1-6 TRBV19 ASNQGNNSPLH
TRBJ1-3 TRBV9 ASSVGTTGNTIY
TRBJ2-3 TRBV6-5 ASSSVGGPTDTQY
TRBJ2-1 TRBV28 ASSSGPGGGRSEQF
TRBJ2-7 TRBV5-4 ASSFRWVPGQGSYEQY
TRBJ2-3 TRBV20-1 SASVGRADTQY
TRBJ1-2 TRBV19 ASSPRGDRNYGYT
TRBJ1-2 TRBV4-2 ASSRGQGNYGYT
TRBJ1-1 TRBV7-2 ASSLRVGGPTEAF
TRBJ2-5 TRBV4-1 ASSQGVSILQETQY
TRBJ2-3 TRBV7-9 ASSGIAGGSTDTQY
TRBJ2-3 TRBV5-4 ASSLASGYGTDTQY
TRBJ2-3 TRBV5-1 ASSLTGTGTDTQY
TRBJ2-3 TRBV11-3 ASSRGGVPDTQY
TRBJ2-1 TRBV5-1 ASRLRSGTGANEQF
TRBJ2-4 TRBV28 ASSAGTSKNIQY
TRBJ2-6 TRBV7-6 ASSLYGGAGVASGANVLT
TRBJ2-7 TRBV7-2 ASSPGLAGAYEQY
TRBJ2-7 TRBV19 ASSRLAGPYEQY
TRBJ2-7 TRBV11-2 ASSPSYEQY
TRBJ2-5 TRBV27 ASSLWPSGVQETQY
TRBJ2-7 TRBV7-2 ASSLTLAARYEQY
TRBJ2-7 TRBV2 ASTIQGNEQY
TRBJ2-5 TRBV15 ATSRDHAGRETQY
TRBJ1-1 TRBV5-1 ASSLGGHSNTEAF
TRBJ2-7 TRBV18 ASSPPNSPSYEQY
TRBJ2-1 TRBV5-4 ASELAPYNEQF
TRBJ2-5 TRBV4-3 ASSQELAGARRTQY